The clone carrying this TCR beta chain was detected many times. This entry is derived from a study of T cells after posttransplantation cyclophosphamide. Profiled with immunoSEQ multiplex PCR; TCRdb holds only in-frame clones, not every one. The sample was found to contain 40,000 to 55,000 clones, and every one recurs. The receptor was isolated from a man in his forties or fifties in good health, CMV-negative, and a related stem cell transplant donor. Sample: PBMCs.

The CDR3 is CASSEWGRDEQFF. DNA for the CDR3: TGTGCCAGCAGTGAATGGGGCAGGGATGAGCAGTTCTTC. The genes are TRBV25-1 and TRBJ2-1, with D maybe TRBD1 (5 bases). The germline gives CDR1 MGHDK, CDR2 SYGVNS. The CDR3 contains 13 residues. The V end was cut by 1 base, the J end by 8 bases, with 9 bases between. Full variable domain (rest looked up from reference TRBV25-1 and TRBJ2-1): EADIYQTPRYLVIGTGKKITLECSQTMGHDKMYWYQQDPGMELHLIHYSYGVNSTEKGDLSSESTVSRIRTEHFPLTLESARPSHTSQYLCASSEWGRDEQFFGPGTRLTVL.